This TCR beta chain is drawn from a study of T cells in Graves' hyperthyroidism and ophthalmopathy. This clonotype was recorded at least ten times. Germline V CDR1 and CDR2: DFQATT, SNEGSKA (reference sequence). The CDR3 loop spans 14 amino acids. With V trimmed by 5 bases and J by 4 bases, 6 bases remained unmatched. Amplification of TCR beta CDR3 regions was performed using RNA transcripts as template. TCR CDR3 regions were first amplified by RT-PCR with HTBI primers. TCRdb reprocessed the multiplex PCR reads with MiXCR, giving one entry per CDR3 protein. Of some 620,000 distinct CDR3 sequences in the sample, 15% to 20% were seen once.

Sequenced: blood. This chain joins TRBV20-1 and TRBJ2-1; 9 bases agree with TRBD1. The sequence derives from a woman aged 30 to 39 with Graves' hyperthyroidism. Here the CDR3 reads CSAATGGGYNEQFF. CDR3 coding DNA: TGCAGTGCTGCGACAGGGGGGGGATACAATGAGCAGTTCTTC.